Listed here are 19 T cell receptor beta chains from one sample, sequenced in a study of early T cells in non-severe SARS-CoV-2 infection. TCRdb re-analysed the 5' RACE reads in MiXCR, keeping a single row per CDR3 protein. The sample shows 48,000 or so distinct CDR3 sequences, over 10% of them seen only once. The source material was whole blood. The origin of the receptors is an adult who was a healthcare worker with PCR-confirmed SARS-CoV-2 infection or an uninfected control (not recorded which).

This clonotype has at least ten counts. The rearrangement uses TRBV5-1 and TRBJ2-1; tentatively, D is TRBD1 (5 bases). The V end lost 6 bases, the J end lost 4 bases, and 11 bases lay between the germline ends. The CDR3 covers 13 residues. The germline gives CDR1 SGHRS, CDR2 YFSETQ. CDR3 loop: CASTGQGYNEQFF. DNA of the CDR3: TGCGCCAGCACCGGCCAGGGATACAATGAGCAGTTCTTC.

This clonotype showed up many times. V is TRBV5-1 and J is TRBJ2-3; a possible D gene is TRBD1 (5 bases). Germline V gene data show CDR1 as SGHRS and CDR2 as YFSETQ. The CDR3 has 14 residues. The V end lost 0 bases, the J end lost 5 bases, and 10 bases lay between the germline ends. CDR3 nucleotides: TGCGCCAGCAGCTTGGCCTCAGGGTTAGATACGCAGTATTTT. Its translation: CASSLASGLDTQYF.

With regard to this clonotype: A much bigger clone sits one base away, suggesting this may be a read error. The V gene is TRBV2, the J gene TRBJ1-2; 10 bases are shared with TRBD1. In germline, CDR1 is SNHLY, CDR2 FYNNEI. The CDR3 length is 13 residues. V lost 8 bases to trimming and J lost 9 bases; unmatched junction nucleotides: 9. The CDR3 here is CASSPGQGDSYTF. The CDR3 DNA sequence: TGTGCCAGCTCGCCCGGACAGGGGGATAGCTACACCTTC.

This clonotype was observed a few times. The chain links TRBV6-1 to TRBJ1-5; D is ambiguous. V shed 4 bases and J shed 0 bases, with 13 bases lying between them. This CDR3 has 16 amino acids. Per germline, CDR1 MNHNS and CDR2 SASEGT. In nucleotides, the CDR3 is TGTGCCAGCAGTGGGTCCAGAATTTATAGCAATCAGCCCCAGCATTTT. Translating it yields CASSGSRIYSNQPQHF.

This clonotype appeared a few times. This sequence joins TRBV19 and TRBJ2-1; no firm D call. Germline V gene lookup returns CDR1 LNHDA and CDR2 SQIVND (reference sequence). V lost 3 bases, J lost 4 bases, and 7 bases lay in between. This CDR3 spans 13 amino acids. DNA of the CDR3: TGTGCCAGTAGTATCCAGTTATACAATGAGCAGTTCTTC. This translates into CASSIQLYNEQFF. The full variable domain, completed using reference TRBV19 and TRBJ2-1, is DGGITQSPKYLFRKEGQNVTLSCEQNLNHDAMYWYRQDPGQGLRLIYYSQIVNDFQKGDIAEGYSVSREKKESFPLTVTSAQKNPTAFYLCASSIQLYNEQFFGPGTRLTVL.

At least ten counts were recorded for this clonotype. The chain carries TRBV7-9 and TRBJ2-1; 13 positions match TRBD2. Germline V gene lookup returns CDR1 SEHNR and CDR2 FQNEAQ (reference sequence). The V and J ends lost 2 bases and 10 bases, in that order; junction bases with no gene match: 20. CDR3 size: 20 residues. The CDR3, as DNA: TGTGCCAGCAGCTTAAATCAAGGACTAGCGGGAGTGAGGCCAAAGTTAGAGCAGTTCTTC. This sequence encodes CASSLNQGLAGVRPKLEQFF.

In DNA form, the CDR3 reads TGCAGTGCTAGAGATCTGAGTGACTCCGGGGCAGATACGCAGTATTTT. Its translation: CSARDLSDSGADTQYF. The chain recombines TRBV20-1 with TRBJ2-3; tentative D call: TRBD2 (5 bases). This CDR3 has 16 residues. CDR1 DFQATT and CDR2 SNEGSKA come from the germline V gene (reference sequence). The V and J ends lost 0 bases and 4 bases respectively, with 17 bases between them.

In this sample, this clonotype turned up many times. The V call is TRBV20-1, the J call TRBJ1-2, with a tentative D call TRBD1 (6 bases). The V end lost 5 bases, the J end lost 2 bases, and 18 bases lay between the germline ends. CDR3 length equals 15 residues. Germline V gene data show CDR1 as DFQATT and CDR2 as SNEGSKA (reference sequence). The CDR3 bases are TGCAGTGCTCCCCCAGGGGCACTTGTAAACTATGGCTACACCTTC. This encodes CSAPPGALVNYGYTF.

The sample holds many counts of this clonotype. The rearrangement uses TRBV5-1 and TRBJ2-5, with D unresolved. The V and J ends lost 2 bases and 2 bases respectively, with 7 bases between them. Germline-derived CDR1 and CDR2 are SGHRS and YFSETQ. There are 13 residues in the CDR3. Here the CDR3 DNA reads TGCGCCAGCAGCTTAGGTCAACAAGAGACCCAGTACTTC. Translated, it gives CASSLGQQETQYF.

This clonotype has ten or more counts. The chain carries TRBV28 and TRBJ2-1; D may correspond to TRBD1 or TRBD2 (5 bases each). This CDR3 has 9 residues. The germline V gene encodes CDR1 MDHEN and CDR2 SYDVKM. Trimming took 11 bases from V and 16 from J, leaving 15 bases between them. The CDR3 coding sequence is TGTGCCCAGGACCGGGGACCCTTCTTC. It specifies CAQDRGPFF. Full variable domain (outside the CDR3, taken from reference TRBV28 and TRBJ2-1): DVKVTQSSRYLVKRTGEKVFLECVQDMDHENMFWYRQDPGLGLRLIYFSYDVKMKEKGDIPEGYSVSREKKERFSLILESASTNQTSMYLCAQDRGPFFGPGTRLTVL.

This clonotype was recorded at least ten times. The V call is TRBV6-1, the J call TRBJ1-3; possible D gene TRBD1, 6 bases. The CDR3 length is 14 residues. Germline assignment: CDR1 MNHNS and CDR2 SASEGT. Trimming cost V 3 bases and J 6 bases, with 12 bases left between them. CDR3 loop: CASSEGHAANTIYF. For the CDR3, the DNA is TGTGCCAGCAGTGAGGGACACGCCGCAAACACCATATATTTT.

This clonotype was recorded many times. This chain joins TRBV5-1 and TRBJ2-4; D assignment may be TRBD1 or TRBD2 (5 bases each). V was trimmed by 0 bases and J by 1 base, leaving 11 bases between them. CDR1 and CDR2 from the germline V gene are SGHRS and YFSETQ. CDR3 size: 16 residues. CDR3 in amino acids: CASSLEGPNAKNIQYF. CDR3 nucleotides: TGCGCCAGCAGCTTGGAGGGACCTAACGCCAAAAACATTCAGTACTTC.

This clonotype was seen a few times. The chain couples TRBV6-5 to TRBJ2-3; maybe TRBD2 (5 bases). Germline values: CDR1 MNHEY, CDR2 SVGAGI. Trimming stripped 2 bases from V and 9 bases from J, with 9 bases between. The length of the CDR3 is 12 residues. CDR3 loop: CASSYEGRTQYF. The DNA of the CDR3 is TGTGCCAGCAGTTACGAAGGGAGAACGCAGTATTTT.

In this sample, this clonotype turned up many times. The chain joins TRBV18 to TRBJ2-2; D unresolved. The CDR3 is 13 amino acids. The V end was cut by 0 bases, the J end by 4 bases, with 3 bases between. Per the germline V gene, CDR1 is KGHSH and CDR2 is LQKENI. The CDR3 DNA is TGTGCCAGCTCACCACCGGTCACCGGGGAGCTGTTTTTT. Residues: CASSPPVTGELFF.

This clonotype was detected ten times or more. V usage is TRBV5-1 and J usage is TRBJ1-2, with D hard to call. Germline V CDR1 and CDR2: SGHRS, YFSETQ. Trimming cost V 3 bases and J 0 bases, with 12 bases left between them. The CDR3 spans 15 residues. The CDR3 sequence is CASSSRYSTNYGYTF. CDR3 bases: TGCGCCAGCAGCTCCCGGTACAGTACTAACTATGGCTACACCTTC.

This clonotype was seen repeatedly, ten times or more. The V and J genes are TRBV20-1 and TRBJ1-1; 7 positions agree with TRBD1. The CDR3 covers 16 residues. Looked up from germline, CDR1 is DFQATT and CDR2 is SNEGSKA (reference sequence). V dropped 3 bases and J dropped 1; count of bases not matched to a gene: 11. The CDR3 loop is CSASPATGTANTEAFF. In nucleotides, the CDR3 is TGCAGTGCTAGTCCGGCTACCGGGACAGCGAACACTGAAGCTTTCTTT.

The chain joins TRBV16 to TRBJ2-7; 8 nucleotides line up with TRBD1. V gave up 1 base and J gave up 3 bases; unmatched junction bases: 5. Germline loops: CDR1 KGHSY, CDR2 FQNENV. The CDR3 loop spans 15 amino acids. CDR3 in amino acids: CASSQFRDRRYEQYF. The CDR3 DNA is TGTGCCAGCAGCCAATTTAGGGACAGGCGCTACGAGCAGTACTTC.

This clonotype has a count of ten or more. The J gene is TRBJ2-1, the V gene TRBV28; no firm D call. V was clipped by 3 bases and J by 9 bases, with 6 bases between them. Per the germline V gene, CDR1 is MDHEN and CDR2 is SYDVKM. This CDR3 has 11 amino acids. The CDR3 DNA follows: TGTGCCAGCAGTTTTCGTGGTGAGCAGTTCTTC. Translating gives CASSFRGEQFF.

The chain employs TRBV3-1 and TRBJ1-4; D is unresolved. V was shortened by 0 bases and J by 5 bases, with 10 bases between the two germline ends. The CDR3 runs 15 residues. In germline, CDR1 is LGHDT, CDR2 YNNKEL (reference sequence). The CDR3 region is CASSQDRVGNEKLFF. The CDR3 coding sequence is TGTGCCAGCAGCCAAGATAGAGTGGGAAATGAAAAACTGTTTTTT.